This TCR beta chain was documented in a study of OX40 agonist ivuxolimab in advanced cancers. Sequencing was performed with immunoSEQ multiplex PCR; in TCRdb, only in-frame clones are kept and a portion is missing. Of tens of thousands of clones in the sample, 65% to 90% were seen once. Anyone with autoimmune disease history or systemic immunosuppression was excluded. The receptor comes from an adult with an advanced solid tumor such as melanoma, head and neck, liver or kidney cancer. The sequencing here drew on CD4+ or CD8+ T cells sorted from blood, taken in a trial of the OX40 agonist ivuxolimab.

CDR3 in DNA: TGTGCCAGCAGCTTAAGGGGGGACGGGGAGCTGTTTTTT. Translation gives CASSLRGDGELFF. The V and J genes are TRBV7-6 and TRBJ2-2, with D possibly being TRBD1 or TRBD2 (6 bases each). Germline CDR1 reads SGHVS; CDR2 reads FNYEAQ. The CDR3 totals 13 residues. Between the trimmed V and J ends, which lost 2 bases and 7 bases, there was a span of 8 bases.